This is a list of T cell receptor beta chains from one sample in a study of blood T cell repertoires in COVID-19. Only in-frame clones appear in the TCRdb table, and some are missing; sequencing was by immunoSEQ multiplex PCR. The sample holds 300,000 to 450,000 clones, 85% seen once. Sequencing was done on a sample of peripheral blood. Source of these receptors: a woman younger than 35 with acute or convalescent COVID-19. The CDR3 runs from the conserved cysteine through the conserved F or W. A D gene is named only where the DNA matches it firmly. Some rows have no size entry. The others give once, few or many, or a class for an expanded clone.

>TRBV14|-|-|TRBJ1-5
CASSLQGGNQPQHF
TGTGCCAGCAGCCTACAGGGCGGCAATCAGCCCCAGCATTTT
>TRBV6-5|-|-|TRBJ1-2
CASSYLRGGDGYTF
TGTGCCAGCAGTTATCTCAGGGGCGGTGATGGCTACACCTTC
>TRBV10-1|TRBD1|few|TRBJ1-2
CASSPTGERGYTF
TGCGCCAGCAGTCCGACAGGGGAAAGAGGCTACACCTTC
>TRBV24-1|TRBD1|-|TRBJ1-1
CATSDFPHRGDTEAFF
TGTGCCACCAGTGATTTTCCTCACAGGGGCGACACTGAAGCTTTCTTT
>TRBV2|-|few|TRBJ1-2
CASSKGGEDHYGYTF
TGTGCCAGCAGTAAGGGGGGGGAGGACCACTATGGCTACACCTTC
>TRBV28|-|once|TRBJ2-7
CASSSGVTDEQYF
TGTGCCAGCAGCTCAGGGGTTACGGACGAGCAGTACTTC
>TRBV9|-|-|TRBJ2-3
CASSPMAPYTQYF
TGTGCCAGCAGCCCGATGGCCCCTTATACGCAGTATTTT
>TRBV5-1|-|-|TRBJ2-7
CASSLVPLGYEQYF
TGCGCCAGCAGCTTGGTTCCCCTCGGGTACGAGCAGTACTTC
>TRBV5-1|TRBD1|-|TRBJ1-5
CASSYFPGQGTGSNQPQHF
TGCGCCAGCAGCTATTTCCCGGGACAGGGAACTGGGAGCAATCAGCCCCAGCATTTT
>TRBV18|TRBD2|-|TRBJ2-3
CASSPTRGLAGEADTQYF
TGTGCCAGCTCACCTACCCGCGGCCTAGCGGGAGAGGCAGATACGCAGTATTTT
>TRBV19|-|-|TRBJ1-3
CASSISQGLLSGNTIYF
TGTGCCAGTAGTATCAGTCAGGGACTGCTCTCTGGAAACACCATATATTTT
>TRBV20-1|TRBD1|-|TRBJ2-3
CSASHTGGMGDTQYF
TGCAGTGCTAGTCACACAGGGGGCATGGGTGATACGCAGTATTTT
>TRBV18|-|-|TRBJ1-6
CASSPAPPYNSPLHF
TGTGCCAGCTCACCAGCGCCACCATATAATTCACCCCTCCACTTT
>TRBV9|-|-|TRBJ2-2
CASSVWGVSNTGELFF
TGTGCCAGCAGCGTGTGGGGGGTATCTAACACCGGGGAGCTGTTTTTT
>TRBV11-2|-|-|TRBJ2-5
CASSLAGARSETQYF
TGTGCCAGCAGCTTAGCAGGGGCGCGATCAGAGACCCAGTACTTC
>TRBV7-2|-|-|TRBJ1-1
CASSPLGGSVNTEAFF
TGTGCCAGCAGCCCCCTCGGGGGATCCGTGAACACTGAAGCTTTCTTT
>TRBV5-1|-|-|TRBJ2-2
CASSLVGTSSGELFF
TGCGCCAGCAGCTTGGTGGGGACATCCTCCGGGGAGCTGTTTTTT
>TRBV21-1|-|-|TRBJ1-4
CASAYPGQVNEKLFF
TGTGCCAGCGCGTATCCGGGACAGGTTAATGAAAAACTGTTTTTT
>TRBV2|TRBD1|-|TRBJ2-7
CASSAGTGGSYEQYF
TGTGCCAGCAGCGCCGGGACAGGGGGCTCCTACGAGCAGTACTTC
>TRBV6-6|TRBD1|-|TRBJ1-6
CASSPGQGDSPLHF
TGTGCCAGCAGCCCGGGACAGGGAGATTCACCCCTCCACTTT
>TRBV27|TRBD2|-|TRBJ2-1
CASSSLGLNTNEQFF
TGTGCCAGCAGTTCGCTGGGACTAAACACCAATGAGCAGTTCTTC
>TRBV5-6|-|-|TRBJ2-5
CASSLKTSLGETQYF
TGTGCCAGCAGCTTGAAAACTTCCCTCGGGGAGACCCAGTACTTC
>TRBV5-1|-|-|TRBJ1-1
CASSYEDGDTEAFF
TGCGCCAGCAGCTACGAGGACGGGGACACTGAAGCTTTCTTT
>TRBV5-6|TRBD2|once|TRBJ2-7
CASSFMGREDHEQYF
TGTGCCAGCAGCTTCATGGGACGGGAGGACCACGAGCAGTACTTC
>TRBV24-1|TRBD2|once|TRBJ2-1
CATSDLQGGTSRNEQFF
TGTGCCACCAGTGATTTGCAGGGTGGGACTAGTCGTAATGAGCAGTTCTTC
>TRBV9|TRBD1|-|TRBJ1-6
CASSLRDRGGSDSPLHF
TGTGCCAGCAGCCTACGGGACAGGGGCGGTTCGGATTCACCCCTCCACTTT
>TRBV11-1|-|few|TRBJ2-1
CASSSSRSSNEQFF
TGTGCCAGCAGCTCTAGTCGGTCGAGCAATGAGCAGTTCTTC
>TRBV27|TRBD1|-|TRBJ2-5
CASSSQTDREKTQYF
TGTGCCAGCAGTTCTCAAACCGACAGGGAAAAGACCCAGTACTTC
>TRBV19|-|once|TRBJ1-1
CASSIGLLNTEAFF
TGTGCCAGTAGTATTGGACTTTTGAACACTGAAGCTTTCTTT
>TRBV4-1|TRBD1|-|TRBJ1-1
CASSQVGQGGNTEAFF
TGCGCCAGCAGCCAGGTAGGACAGGGGGGGAACACTGAAGCTTTCTTT
>TRBV2|TRBD1|-|TRBJ2-5
CAGRTGALETQYF
TGTGCCGGCCGGACAGGGGCGCTGGAGACCCAGTACTTC